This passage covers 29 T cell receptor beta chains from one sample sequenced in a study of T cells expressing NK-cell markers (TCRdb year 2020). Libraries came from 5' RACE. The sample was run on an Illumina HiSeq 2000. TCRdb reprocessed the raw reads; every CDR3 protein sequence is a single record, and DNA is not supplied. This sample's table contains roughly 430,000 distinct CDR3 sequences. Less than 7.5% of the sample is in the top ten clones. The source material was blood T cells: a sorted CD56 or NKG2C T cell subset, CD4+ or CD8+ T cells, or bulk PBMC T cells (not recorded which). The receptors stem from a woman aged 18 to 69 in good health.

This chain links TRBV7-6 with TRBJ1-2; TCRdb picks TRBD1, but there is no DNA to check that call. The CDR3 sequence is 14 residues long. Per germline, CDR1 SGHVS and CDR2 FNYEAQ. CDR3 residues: CASSPAGTNYGYTF.

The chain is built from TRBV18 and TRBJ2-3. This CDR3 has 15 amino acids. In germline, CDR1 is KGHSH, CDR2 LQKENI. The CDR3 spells CASSPSIGSTDTQYF. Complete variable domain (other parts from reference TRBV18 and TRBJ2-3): NAGVMQNPRHLVRRRGQEARLRCSPMKGHSHVYWYRQLPEEGLKFMVYLQKENIIDESGMPKERFSAEFPKEGPSILRIQQVVRGDSAAYFCASSPSIGSTDTQYFGPGTRLTVL.

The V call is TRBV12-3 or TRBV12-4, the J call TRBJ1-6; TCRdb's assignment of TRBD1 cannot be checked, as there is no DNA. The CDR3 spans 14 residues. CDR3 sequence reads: CASSSSGGGSPLHF.

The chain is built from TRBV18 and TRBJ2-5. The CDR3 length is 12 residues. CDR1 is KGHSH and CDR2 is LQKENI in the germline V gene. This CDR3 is CASSTYQETQYF.

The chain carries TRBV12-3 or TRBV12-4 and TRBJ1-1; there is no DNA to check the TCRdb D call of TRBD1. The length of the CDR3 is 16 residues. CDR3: CASSLPRTGAGVEAFF.

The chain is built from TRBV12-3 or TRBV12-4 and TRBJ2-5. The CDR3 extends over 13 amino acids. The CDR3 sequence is CASSFNDQETQYF.

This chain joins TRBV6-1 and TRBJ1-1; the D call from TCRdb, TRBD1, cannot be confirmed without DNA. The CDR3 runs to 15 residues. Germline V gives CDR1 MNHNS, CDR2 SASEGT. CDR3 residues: CASSPVDSQYTEAFF.

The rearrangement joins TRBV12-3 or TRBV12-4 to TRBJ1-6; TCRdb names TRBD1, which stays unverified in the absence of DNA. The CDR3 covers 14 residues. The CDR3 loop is CASTDRDPNSPLHF.

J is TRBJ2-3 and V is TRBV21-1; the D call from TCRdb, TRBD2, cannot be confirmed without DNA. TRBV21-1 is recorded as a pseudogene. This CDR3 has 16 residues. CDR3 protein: CASSKPATRVADTQYF.

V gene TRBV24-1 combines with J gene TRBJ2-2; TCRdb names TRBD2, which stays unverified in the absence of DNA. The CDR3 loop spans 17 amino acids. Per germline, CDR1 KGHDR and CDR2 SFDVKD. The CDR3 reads CATSDSRGGRWTGELFF.

This CDR3 is CASSLWGGNEQFF. The chain is built from TRBV5-6 and TRBJ2-1; TCRdb selects TRBD1, and the lack of DNA leaves this call unchecked. There are 13 residues in the CDR3. Germline V gene sequence: CDR1 SGHDT, CDR2 YYEEEE.

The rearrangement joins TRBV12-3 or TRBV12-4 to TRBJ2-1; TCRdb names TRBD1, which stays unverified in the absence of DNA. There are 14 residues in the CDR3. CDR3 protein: CASGPRTALNEQFF.

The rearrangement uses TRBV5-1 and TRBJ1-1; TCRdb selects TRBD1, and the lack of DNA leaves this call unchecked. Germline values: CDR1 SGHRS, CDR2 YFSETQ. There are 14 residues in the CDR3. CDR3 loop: CASSFAGDHTEAFF.

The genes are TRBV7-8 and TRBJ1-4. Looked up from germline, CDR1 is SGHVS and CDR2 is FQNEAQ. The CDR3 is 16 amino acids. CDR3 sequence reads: CASSLVSHSYNEKLFF.

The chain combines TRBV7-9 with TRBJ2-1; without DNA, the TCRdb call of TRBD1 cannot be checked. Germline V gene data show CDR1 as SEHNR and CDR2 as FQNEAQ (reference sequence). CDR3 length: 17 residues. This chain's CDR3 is CASSPRRDKADYNEQFF.

The CDR3 sequence is CASSHRPHSSYNEQFF. The chain combines TRBV6-2 or TRBV6-3 with TRBJ2-1. The germline V gene has CDR1 MNHEY and CDR2 SVGEGT. The CDR3 contains 16 residues.

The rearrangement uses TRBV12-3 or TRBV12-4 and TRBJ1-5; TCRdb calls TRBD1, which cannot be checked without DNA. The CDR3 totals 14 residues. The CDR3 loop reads CASSWGQSHQPQHF.

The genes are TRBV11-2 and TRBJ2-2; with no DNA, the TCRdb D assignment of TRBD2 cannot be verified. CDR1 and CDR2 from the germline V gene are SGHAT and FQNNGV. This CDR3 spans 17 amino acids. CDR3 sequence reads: CASSSGTSGSNTGELFF. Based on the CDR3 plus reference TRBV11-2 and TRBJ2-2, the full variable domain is EAGVAQSPRYKIIEKRQSVAFWCNPISGHATLYWYQQILGQGPKLLIQFQNNGVVDDSQLPKDRFSAERLKGVDSTLKIQPAKLEDSAVYLCASSSGTSGSNTGELFFGEGSRLTVL.

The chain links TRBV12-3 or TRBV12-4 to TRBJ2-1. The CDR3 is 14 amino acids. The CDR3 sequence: CASSFLGIVNEQFF.

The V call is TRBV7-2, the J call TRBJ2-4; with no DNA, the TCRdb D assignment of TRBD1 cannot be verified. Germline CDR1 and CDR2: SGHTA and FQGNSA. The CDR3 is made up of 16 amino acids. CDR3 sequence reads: CASSSTGGPAKNIQYF.

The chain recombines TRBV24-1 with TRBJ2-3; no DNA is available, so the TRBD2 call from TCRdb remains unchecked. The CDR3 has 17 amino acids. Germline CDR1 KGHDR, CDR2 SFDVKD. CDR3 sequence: CATSDPRAGLVSDTQYF.

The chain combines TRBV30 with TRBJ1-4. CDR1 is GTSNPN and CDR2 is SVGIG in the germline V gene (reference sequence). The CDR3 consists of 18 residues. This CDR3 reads CAWMGRGSGLLKREKLFF.

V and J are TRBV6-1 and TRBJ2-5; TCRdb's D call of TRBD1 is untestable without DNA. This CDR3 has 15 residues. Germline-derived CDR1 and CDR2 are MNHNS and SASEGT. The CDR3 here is CASRLGPNGGETQYF.

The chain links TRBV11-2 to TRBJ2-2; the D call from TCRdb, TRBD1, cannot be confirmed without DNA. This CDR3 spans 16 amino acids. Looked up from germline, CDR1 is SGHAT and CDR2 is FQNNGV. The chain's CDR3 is CASSPRTGGDTGELFF. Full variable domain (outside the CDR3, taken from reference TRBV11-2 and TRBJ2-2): EAGVAQSPRYKIIEKRQSVAFWCNPISGHATLYWYQQILGQGPKLLIQFQNNGVVDDSQLPKDRFSAERLKGVDSTLKIQPAKLEDSAVYLCASSPRTGGDTGELFFGEGSRLTVL.

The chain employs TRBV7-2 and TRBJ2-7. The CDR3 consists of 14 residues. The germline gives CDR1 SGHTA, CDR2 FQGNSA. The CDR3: CSSSLVTSSYEQYF.

The CDR3 region is CSAPGLARHNEQFF. This rearrangement joins TRBV20-1 to TRBJ2-1; TCRdb designates TRBD2, a call that cannot be tested without DNA. Germline-derived CDR1 and CDR2 are DFQATT and SNEGSKA (reference sequence). The CDR3 runs 14 residues.

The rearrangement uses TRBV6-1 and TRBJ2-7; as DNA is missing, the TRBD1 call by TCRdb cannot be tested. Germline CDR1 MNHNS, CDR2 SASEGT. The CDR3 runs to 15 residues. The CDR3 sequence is CASRPGGSLPYEQYF.

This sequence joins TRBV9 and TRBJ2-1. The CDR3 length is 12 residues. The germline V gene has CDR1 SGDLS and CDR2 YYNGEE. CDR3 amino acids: CASSFSMREQFF.

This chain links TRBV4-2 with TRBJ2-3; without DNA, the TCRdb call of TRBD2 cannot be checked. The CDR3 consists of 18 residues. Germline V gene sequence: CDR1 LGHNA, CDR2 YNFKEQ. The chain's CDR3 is CASSQDWLAGGITDTQYF.